This TCR beta chain was identified in a study of OX40 agonist ivuxolimab in advanced cancers. Study outcomes and limitations: On average, CD8+ T cells had more expanded clones than CD4+.

CDR3 length: 13 amino acids. V lost 4 bases to trimming and J lost 10 bases; unmatched junction nucleotides: 3. The germline V gene encodes CDR1 SNHLY and CDR2 FYNNEI. This clone occurred once. Antigen unknown. The repertoire was sequenced with immunoSEQ multiplex PCR; TCRdb's copy has only in-frame clones and lacks some. The top ten hold under 3% of the sample, which has 53,000 or so clones, approximately 79% seen once. The sample was CD4+ or CD8+ T cells sorted from blood, taken in a trial of the OX40 agonist ivuxolimab. The TCR was taken from an adult with an advanced solid tumor such as melanoma, head and neck, liver or kidney cancer. V gene TRBV2 combines with J gene TRBJ1-4; 10 positions match TRBD1. In DNA, the CDR3 is TGTGCCAGCAGTGTCGGACAGGGGGGAAAACTGTTTTTT. Translating it yields CASSVGQGGKLFF.